The next 5 T cell receptor beta chains were all read from a single sample in a study of T cell responses to AZD1222 COVID-19 vaccine. Some clones are missing from TCRdb's copy, which holds only in-frame ones; the method was immunoSEQ multiplex PCR. The sample carries over 100,000 clones, 94% recorded once. The sequencing here drew on peripheral blood, taken on day 0 of AZD1222 vaccination. The receptor source for this set is an adult in good health.

This rearrangement joins TRBV10-3 to TRBJ2-1; 8 bases align to TRBD2. The CDR3 runs 14 residues. Trimming removed 8 bases from V and 0 bases from J; junction bases left unmatched: 3. Germline CDR1 and CDR2: ENHRY and SYGVKD. CDR3 DNA: TGTGCCATCTCCGCGGGGGGCTCCTACAATGAGCAGTTCTTC. Residues: CAISAGGSYNEQFF.

This rearrangement joins TRBV12-3 or TRBV12-4 to TRBJ1-5; D remains unclear. This CDR3 has 13 amino acids. The V end was cut by 2 bases, the J end by 6 bases, with 8 bases between. CDR3 loop: CASSLSVTQPQHF. The CDR3 bases are TGTGCCAGCAGTTTATCCGTTACTCAGCCCCAGCATTTT.

The chain is built from TRBV11-2 and TRBJ2-1, with D possibly TRBD1 on 5 matching bases. V gave up 5 bases and J gave up 3 bases, with 14 bases separating them. Germline CDR1 reads SGHAT; CDR2 reads FQNNGV. The CDR3 runs 15 residues. CDR3 region: CASSARQSYYNEQFF. The CDR3 DNA reads as TGTGCCAGCAGCGCACGACAGAGCTACTACAATGAGCAGTTCTTC.

This chain links TRBV27 with TRBJ1-6; D is possibly TRBD1 (6 bases). Germline values: CDR1 MNHEY, CDR2 SMNVEV (reference sequence). With 6 bases removed from V and 10 bases from J, the gap between germline ends came to 13 bases. This CDR3 is 13 amino acids long. CDR3 loop: CASSFRGGSPLHF. The CDR3 nucleotides read TGTGCCAGCAGCTTCAGGGGTGGGTCACCCCTCCACTTT.

Only one count was recorded for this clone. The rearrangement links TRBV27 to TRBJ1-5, with no clear D. CDR1 MNHEY and CDR2 SMNVEV come from the germline V gene (reference sequence). V lost 0 bases and J 4 bases, leaving 19 bases between the germline ends. This CDR3 has 18 residues. The chain's CDR3 is CASSLSPPGPISNQPQHF. CDR3 in DNA: TGTGCCAGCAGTTTATCCCCCCCCGGACCGATTTCAAATCAGCCCCAGCATTTT.